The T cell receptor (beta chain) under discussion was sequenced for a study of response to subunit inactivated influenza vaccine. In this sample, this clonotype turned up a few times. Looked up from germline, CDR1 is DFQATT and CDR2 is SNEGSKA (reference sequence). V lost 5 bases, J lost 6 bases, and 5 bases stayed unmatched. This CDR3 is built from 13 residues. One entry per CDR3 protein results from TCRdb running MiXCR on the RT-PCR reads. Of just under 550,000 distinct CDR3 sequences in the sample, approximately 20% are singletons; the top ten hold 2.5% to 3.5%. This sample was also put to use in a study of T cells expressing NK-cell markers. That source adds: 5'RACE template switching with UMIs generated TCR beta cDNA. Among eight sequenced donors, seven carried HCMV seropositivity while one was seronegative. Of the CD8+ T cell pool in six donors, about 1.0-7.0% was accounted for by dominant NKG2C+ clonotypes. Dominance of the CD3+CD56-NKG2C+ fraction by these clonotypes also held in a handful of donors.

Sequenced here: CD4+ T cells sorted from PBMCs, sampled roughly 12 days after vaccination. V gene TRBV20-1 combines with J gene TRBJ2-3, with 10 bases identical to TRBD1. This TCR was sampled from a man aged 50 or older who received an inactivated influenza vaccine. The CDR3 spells CSAGDRGSDTQYF. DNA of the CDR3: TGCAGTGCTGGGGACAGGGGATCCGATACGCAGTATTTT.